One TCR beta chain is described in this entry. The antigen is not known. The data were obtained in a study of cytomegalovirus exposure and HLA in healthy donors. As for the study in general: HLA-typed donors contributed about 85 million unique TCRs, which were held in an early data release.

CDR1 and CDR2 (germline): SGHTA, FQGNSA. Trimming took off 1 base at V and 2 bases at J, with 14 bases between the two ends. The CDR3 is 16 amino acids. This PCR relied on a set of 60 Vbeta primers and 13 Jbeta primers. Sequencing was performed with immunoSEQ multiplex PCR; in TCRdb, only in-frame clones are kept and a portion is missing. The data contain about 180,000 clones, under 80% of them singletons. Findings and limits, study-wide: Altogether, about 160 TCR beta chains were recorded as cytomegalovirus-associated.

The source material was PBMCs. The origin of this receptor is a woman under 40 in good health and CMV-seropositive. The rearrangement links TRBV7-2 to TRBJ2-5; D might be TRBD2 (7 bases). In DNA form, the CDR3 reads TGTGCCAGCAGCTTAGGCGCGGGGGCGGGGCAAGAGACCCAGTACTTC. Translating gives CASSLGAGAGQETQYF.